The rows below give T cell receptor beta chains drawn from one sample of a study of blood T cells in healthy people across ages. Using its own MiXCR run on the 5' RACE reads, TCRdb lists one record per CDR3 protein. The sample carries 450,000 to 650,000 distinct CDR3 sequences, around 24% recorded once. The sample was also linked to a second study, of T cells of mothers and their children.

Material for sequencing was blood. The origin of the receptors is a boy under 18 in good health. The CDR3 runs from the conserved cysteine through the conserved F or W. The order of the fields is J gene, clone size, V gene, D gene, CDR3 protein. A D gene is named only where the DNA matches it firmly. Clone size is stated in some rows and not others, as once, few, many or a class when expanded.

j_gene: TRBJ2-1; abundance: many; v_gene: TRBV5-8; d_gene: -; CDR3aa: CASVNREFSYNEQFF
j_gene: -; abundance: few; v_gene: TRBV10-3; d_gene: -; CDR3aa: CAISVPGSSYEQYF
j_gene: TRBJ2-7; abundance: -; v_gene: TRBV10-3; d_gene: -; CDR3aa: CAISERTLSYEQYF
j_gene: TRBJ2-1; abundance: many; v_gene: TRBV29-1; d_gene: -; CDR3aa: CSVGGAYNEQFF
j_gene: TRBJ1-6; abundance: -; v_gene: TRBV7-9; d_gene: TRBD1; CDR3aa: CASSLMFRGLDSPLHF
j_gene: TRBJ1-3; abundance: few; v_gene: TRBV12-3/TRBV12-4; d_gene: -; CDR3aa: CASSPVGREVSGNTIYF
j_gene: TRBJ2-3; abundance: -; v_gene: TRBV20-1; d_gene: -; CDR3aa: CSARGGSGSTDTQYF
j_gene: TRBJ2-7; abundance: -; v_gene: TRBV28; d_gene: -; CDR3aa: CASFPAAGVSYEQYF
j_gene: TRBJ1-3; abundance: -; v_gene: TRBV6-6; d_gene: -; CDR3aa: CASRDISSGNTIYF
j_gene: TRBJ1-4; abundance: -; v_gene: TRBV9; d_gene: TRBD1; CDR3aa: CASSAGQGQKLFF
j_gene: TRBJ2-1; abundance: -; v_gene: TRBV7-7; d_gene: -; CDR3aa: CASSTEGNYNEQFF
j_gene: TRBJ1-4; abundance: many; v_gene: TRBV14; d_gene: -; CDR3aa: CASSHGTGTTNEKLFF
j_gene: TRBJ2-5; abundance: -; v_gene: TRBV7-9; d_gene: -; CDR3aa: CASSLGPGTPVPMLQETQYF
j_gene: TRBJ1-4; abundance: -; v_gene: TRBV28; d_gene: -; CDR3aa: CASSSTRVGEKLFF
j_gene: TRBJ2-2; abundance: -; v_gene: TRBV7-9; d_gene: -; CDR3aa: CASSVLNRVTGELFF
j_gene: TRBJ2-5; abundance: few; v_gene: TRBV28; d_gene: -; CDR3aa: CASSPQGKDETQYF
j_gene: TRBJ2-1; abundance: -; v_gene: TRBV4-1; d_gene: -; CDR3aa: CASSQVVGGQFF
j_gene: TRBJ2-5; abundance: -; v_gene: TRBV14; d_gene: -; CDR3aa: CASSQVLRGLYF
j_gene: TRBJ2-1; abundance: few; v_gene: TRBV13; d_gene: -; CDR3aa: CASSLPGRNEQFF
j_gene: -; abundance: few; v_gene: TRBV20-1; d_gene: TRBD2; CDR3aa: CSARIPSGGNEQYF
j_gene: TRBJ2-3; abundance: -; v_gene: TRBV12-3/TRBV12-4; d_gene: -; CDR3aa: CASSLADMQYF
j_gene: TRBJ2-5; abundance: -; v_gene: TRBV7-6; d_gene: -; CDR3aa: CASSKTAGVTQYF
j_gene: TRBJ2-3; abundance: once; v_gene: TRBV6-2/TRBV6-3; d_gene: TRBD1; CDR3aa: CASSFTTGVGDTQYF
j_gene: TRBJ2-5; abundance: -; v_gene: TRBV12-3/TRBV12-4; d_gene: TRBD1; CDR3aa: CANSDRGYQETQYF
j_gene: TRBJ2-2; abundance: -; v_gene: TRBV4-1; d_gene: -; CDR3aa: CASSQASSGELFF
j_gene: TRBJ2-7; abundance: -; v_gene: TRBV7-2; d_gene: -; CDR3aa: CASSLGGGRSSYEQYF
j_gene: TRBJ1-2; abundance: -; v_gene: TRBV20-1; d_gene: -; CDR3aa: CSAIEKSDILYGYTF
j_gene: TRBJ1-2; abundance: many; v_gene: TRBV27; d_gene: TRBD1; CDR3aa: CASSLGQGAGYGYTF
j_gene: TRBJ1-1; abundance: -; v_gene: TRBV29-1; d_gene: TRBD1; CDR3aa: CSVSVGQGAAEAFF
j_gene: TRBJ2-7; abundance: -; v_gene: TRBV20-1; d_gene: -; CDR3aa: CSASGGRGSEQYF
j_gene: TRBJ2-2; abundance: -; v_gene: TRBV5-8; d_gene: -; CDR3aa: CASSLGQGLYTGELFF
j_gene: -; abundance: -; v_gene: TRBV7-2; d_gene: TRBD2; CDR3aa: CASSLRRGFYEQYF
j_gene: TRBJ2-3; abundance: -; v_gene: TRBV4-1; d_gene: -; CDR3aa: CASSQDRRYTQYF
j_gene: TRBJ2-3; abundance: -; v_gene: TRBV5-1; d_gene: TRBD2; CDR3aa: CASSIDLAGPTDTQYF
j_gene: TRBJ1-1; abundance: few; v_gene: TRBV28; d_gene: -; CDR3aa: CASSSWDKGAEGAFF
j_gene: TRBJ2-5; abundance: few; v_gene: TRBV30; d_gene: -; CDR3aa: CAWKRDLDVETQYF
j_gene: TRBJ2-1; abundance: few; v_gene: TRBV20-1; d_gene: TRBD2; CDR3aa: CSARSSGNYNEQSF
j_gene: TRBJ2-7; abundance: many; v_gene: TRBV9; d_gene: -; CDR3aa: CASSVGGSYEQYF
j_gene: TRBJ2-1; abundance: -; v_gene: TRBV6-2/TRBV6-3; d_gene: -; CDR3aa: CASSYAGSYNEQFF
j_gene: TRBJ2-7; abundance: -; v_gene: TRBV20-1; d_gene: -; CDR3aa: CSASDKLGGISYEQYF
j_gene: TRBJ2-2; abundance: -; v_gene: TRBV28; d_gene: TRBD1; CDR3aa: CASSTQDRAFHDTGELFF
j_gene: TRBJ1-2; abundance: few; v_gene: TRBV29-1; d_gene: TRBD1; CDR3aa: CSVEGPGTGGNYGYTF
j_gene: TRBJ2-3; abundance: -; v_gene: TRBV27; d_gene: -; CDR3aa: CASSLGRGTQYF
j_gene: TRBJ2-4; abundance: -; v_gene: TRBV12-3/TRBV12-4; d_gene: TRBD1; CDR3aa: CASSLGDSVIQYF
j_gene: TRBJ1-6; abundance: -; v_gene: TRBV28; d_gene: TRBD1; CDR3aa: CASTYDREGSPLHF
j_gene: TRBJ1-1; abundance: few; v_gene: TRBV11-2; d_gene: -; CDR3aa: CASNPGGNTEAFF
j_gene: TRBJ2-1; abundance: few; v_gene: TRBV29-1; d_gene: TRBD2; CDR3aa: CSVERDYPYNEQFF
j_gene: TRBJ2-3; abundance: few; v_gene: TRBV21-1; d_gene: -; CDR3aa: CASSKDSAGATDTQYF
j_gene: TRBJ2-1; abundance: few; v_gene: TRBV5-6; d_gene: -; CDR3aa: CASSLAWGSPPSYNEQFF
j_gene: TRBJ2-4; abundance: few; v_gene: TRBV3-1; d_gene: -; CDR3aa: CASSLPGEVSIQYF